A selection of T cell receptor beta chains follows, all from one sample in a study of Graves' ophthalmopathy and Graves' hyperthyroidism. TCRdb independently ran MiXCR on the multiplex PCR reads; one entry per CDR3 protein. The data hold 220,000 or so distinct CDR3 sequences, with 20% to 25% observed a single time. Sample: peripheral blood. The origin of the receptors is a woman between 45 and 65 years old with Graves' ophthalmopathy. Both conserved end residues are part of each CDR3. A D gene is named only where the DNA matches it firmly. The size entry is marked missing in some rows and otherwise reads once, few, many or a size class.

abundance	v_gene	len	j_gene	d_gene	CDR3aa	CDR3nt
many	TRBV7-7	15	TRBJ2-5	TRBD1	CASKRTGALQETQYF	TGTGCTAGCAAACGGACAGGGGCCCTCCAAGAGACCCAGTACTTC
many	TRBV2	14	TRBJ2-2	.	CASRGGQNTGELFF	TGTGCCAGCAGGGGAGGACAGAACACCGGGGAGCTGTTTTTT
many	TRBV10-2	17	TRBJ2-6	.	CASSGDSNPSGANVLTF	TGCGCCAGCAGTGGGGACTCCAATCCCTCTGGGGCCAACGTCCTGACTTTC
many	TRBV7-8	15	TRBJ1-6	.	CASRVARVPNSPLHF	TGTGCCAGCAGAGTGGCTCGGGTACCGAATTCACCCCTCCACTTT
many	TRBV28	14	TRBJ1-6	TRBD1	CASSFGQGNSPLHF	TGTGCCAGCAGCTTCGGACAGGGAAATTCACCCCTCCACTTT
many	TRBV5-1	12	TRBJ2-7	TRBD2	CASSLGGLAEDF	TGCGCCAGCAGCCTGGGGGGTCTAGCGGAAGACTTC
many	TRBV20-1	13	TRBJ1-2	.	CSAGGGGQRGYTF	TGCAGTGCTGGAGGGGGAGGGCAAAGAGGCTACACCTTC
few	TRBV5-1	15	TRBJ2-7	.	CASSLAPQGSYEQYF	TGCGCCAGCAGCTTGGCGCCACAGGGCTCCTACGAGCAGTACTTC
few	TRBV6-2/TRBV6-3	15	TRBJ2-5	.	CASSYMTTGPETQYF	TGTGCCAGCAGTTACATGACGACAGGACCAGAGACCCAGTACTTC
.	TRBV27	14	TRBJ2-7	.	CASSLGTQGYEQYF	TGTGCCAGCAGTTTAGGAACACAGGGATACGAGCAGTACTTC
.	TRBV6-5	14	TRBJ1-2	.	CASSYGGGHYGYTF	TGTGCCAGCAGTTACGGGGGCGGACACTATGGCTACACCTTC
.	TRBV6-1	15	TRBJ1-2	.	CASSRRKVGYYGYNF	TGTGCCAGCAGCCGCCGGAAAGTTGGATACTATGGCTACAACTTC
.	TRBV7-8	12	TRBJ2-7	.	CASSLVVGEQYF	TGTGCCAGCAGCTTGGTAGTAGGGGAGCAGTACTTC
many	TRBV12-3/TRBV12-4	11	TRBJ2-2	.	CASAWTGELFF	TGTGCCAGTGCGTGGACCGGGGAGCTGTTTTTT
many	TRBV7-7	14	TRBJ2-7	.	CASSLVADSYEQYF	TGTGCTAGCAGCTTGGTAGCGGACTCCTACGAGCAGTACTTC
few	TRBV6-1	13	TRBJ1-1	.	CASSDPGGTEAFF	TGTGCCAGCAGTGATCCCGGAGGGACTGAAGCTTTCTTT
many	TRBV7-8	14	TRBJ2-5	.	CASSLYESGETQYF	TGTGCCAGCAGCTTATATGAATCAGGGGAGACCCAGTACTTC
many	TRBV9	16	TRBJ2-7	TRBD2	CASSVGTSGSFYEQYF	TGTGCCAGCAGCGTAGGGACTAGCGGGAGCTTCTACGAGCAGTACTTC
many	TRBV6-1	15	TRBJ2-7	TRBD1	CASSRFETGGYEQYF	TGTGCCAGCAGCCGCTTCGAGACAGGGGGCTACGAGCAGTACTTC
many	TRBV14	14	TRBJ1-6	.	CASSTTQGSSPLHF	TGTGCCAGCAGCACGACACAGGGATCCTCACCCCTCCACTTT
many	TRBV6-5	11	TRBJ1-2	.	CASSGDYGYTF	TGTGCCAGCAGCGGGGACTATGGCTACACCTTC
.	TRBV27	14	TRBJ2-7	.	CASSHHGPLDEQYF	TGTGCCAGCAGTCATCACGGACCCCTCGACGAGCAGTACTTC
many	TRBV19	14	TRBJ1-2	.	CASRAAGSDYGYTF	TGTGCCAGTAGGGCCGCAGGGTCTGACTATGGCTACACCTTC
many	TRBV5-1	13	TRBJ1-2	.	CASRRQENYGYTF	TGCGCCAGCAGGAGACAGGAGAACTATGGCTACACCTTC
.	TRBV27	16	TRBJ1-1	TRBD1	CASKSLSTGVYTEAFF	TGTGCCAGCAAATCACTGTCGACAGGGGTCTACACTGAAGCTTTCTTT
.	TRBV28	17	TRBJ1-5	.	CASRSYAQEAVNQPQLF	TGTGCCAGCAGGTCCTACGCCCAGGAGGCCGTAAATCAGCCCCAGCTTTTT
few	TRBV4-1	18	TRBJ2-2	.	CASSQDMGGNMNTGELFF	TGCGCCAGCAGCCAAGATATGGGAGGAAATATGAACACCGGGGAGCTGTTTTTT
many	TRBV6-5	13	TRBJ1-2	.	CASSYLQYDGYTF	TGTGCCAGCAGTTACCTGCAGTATGATGGCTACACCTTC
many	TRBV6-5	13	TRBJ1-5	.	CASSRTVRQPQHF	TGTGCCAGCAGCCGGACAGTGCGTCAGCCCCAGCATTTT
many	TRBV6-5	15	TRBJ1-5	.	CASSYDTRGQSAQHF	TGTGCCAGCAGTTACGACACCCGAGGTCAATCAGCCCAGCATTTT
many	TRBV13	14	TRBJ2-7	TRBD1	CASSPRDSPYEQYF	TGTGCCAGCAGCCCACGGGACAGCCCCTACGAGCAGTACTTC
.	TRBV27	13	TRBJ2-7	.	CASRASLFREQYF	TGTGCCAGCCGGGCCAGTTTATTTCGCGAGCAGTACTTC
many	TRBV7-9	14	TRBJ2-7	TRBD2	CASSREGPLYEQYF	TGTGCCAGCAGCAGGGAGGGACCGCTCTACGAGCAGTACTTC
many	TRBV4-1	14	TRBJ1-2	TRBD1	CASSDDRGSYGYTF	TGCGCCAGCAGCGACGACAGGGGTTCCTATGGCTACACCTTC
few	TRBV6-1	14	TRBJ1-3	.	CTSSQGALGNTIYF	TGTACCAGCAGTCAAGGGGCGCTTGGAAACACCATATATTTT
many	TRBV11-2	14	TRBJ1-2	.	CASSLDRVNYGYTF	TGTGCCAGCAGCTTAGACAGGGTTAACTATGGCTACACCTTC
.	TRBV12-3/TRBV12-4	17	TRBJ2-4	TRBD1	CASSLGKGAVAKNIQYF	TGTGCCAGCAGTTTAGGAAAGGGGGCTGTGGCCAAAAACATTCAGTACTTC
many	TRBV10-1	14	TRBJ2-5	TRBD2	CASSDSGTFETQYF	TGCGCCAGCAGTGACAGCGGGACGTTTGAGACCCAGTACTTC
few	TRBV30	13	TRBJ2-5	.	CAWSVKGVETQYF	TGTGCCTGGAGTGTGAAAGGTGTGGAGACCCAGTACTTC
.	TRBV20-1	15	TRBJ2-7	TRBD2	CSAPGTSTNPYEQYF	TGCAGTGCGCCCGGGACTAGCACCAACCCCTACGAGCAGTACTTC